The 3 T cell receptor beta chains in this list originate from one sample, sequenced in a study of T cells in Graves' hyperthyroidism and ophthalmopathy. There were TCR beta CDR3 regions amplified from RNA transcripts. The study used the HTBI primer set for a first-round RT-PCR of the TCR CDR3. TCRdb passed the multiplex PCR reads through MiXCR, listing each CDR3 protein once. The profile covers 460,000 or so distinct CDR3 sequences, with approximately 15% appearing a single time and about a sixth taken by the ten largest. Sample: blood. These receptors came from a woman aged 18-29 years with Graves' hyperthyroidism.

As concerns this clonotype: Possible read error: a much larger clone is one base away. This chain links TRBV6-2 or TRBV6-3 with TRBJ2-5; 10 bases align to TRBD2. Germline V lookup: CDR1 MNHEY, CDR2 SVGEGT. The CDR3 length is 13 residues. The DNA of the CDR3 is TGTGCCAGCATCGCTAGCGGGAGAGAGACCCAGTGCTTC. This gives the protein CASIASGRETQCF.

This clonotype was observed a handful of times. The gene calls are TRBV20-1 and TRBJ1-1; 12 bases fit TRBD1. Trimming cost V 0 bases and J 4 bases; bases outside gene matches: 9. CDR1 is DFQATT, CDR2 SNEGSKA, per germline (reference sequence). The CDR3 runs 17 residues. The chain's CDR3 is CSARDRGQGAGGTEAFF. CDR3 sequence (DNA): TGCAGTGCTAGAGATCGGGGACAGGGGGCGGGAGGCACTGAAGCTTTCTTT.

This clonotype was seen ten or more times. The chain couples TRBV12-3 or TRBV12-4 to TRBJ1-1, with D unclear. The CDR3 length is 16 residues. The V gene lost 3 bases and the J gene lost 1 base, with 15 bases spanning the gap. CDR3 in amino acids: CASSLLSVGGNTEAFF. CDR3 DNA: TGTGCCAGCAGTTTGCTTTCCGTGGGTGGGAACACTGAAGCTTTCTTT.